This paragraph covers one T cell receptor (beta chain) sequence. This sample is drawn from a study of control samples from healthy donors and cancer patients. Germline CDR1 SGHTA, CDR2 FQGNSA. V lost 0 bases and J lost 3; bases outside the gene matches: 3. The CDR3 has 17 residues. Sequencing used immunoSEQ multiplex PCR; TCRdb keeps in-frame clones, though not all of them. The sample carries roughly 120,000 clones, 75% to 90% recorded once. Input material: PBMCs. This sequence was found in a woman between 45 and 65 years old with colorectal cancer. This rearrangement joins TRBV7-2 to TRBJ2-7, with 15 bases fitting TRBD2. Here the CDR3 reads CASSLAGTSGRNYEQYF. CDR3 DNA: TGTGCCAGCAGCTTAGCGGGGACTAGCGGGAGGAACTACGAGCAGTACTTC.